The rows below give T cell receptor beta chains drawn from one sample of a study of blood T cell repertoires in COVID-19. Assay used: immunoSEQ multiplex PCR; TCRdb lists only in-frame clones, some missing. Here the sample spans roughly 400,000 clones, roughly 88% being singletons. The specimen sequenced was PBMCs or T cells enriched from blood (not recorded which). Receptors were obtained from a woman in her late teens or twenties who had been exposed to COVID-19. Each CDR3 is given with its conserved first and last residue. The order of the fields is V gene, D gene, CDR3 protein. D genes are given only for firm matches.

>TRBV28|NA
CASRPHGGNRNTEAFF
>TRBV18|TRBD1
CASRGQAYEQYF
>TRBV18|NA
CASSLRVQGAYEQYF
>TRBV5-6|TRBD1
CASSSMPGQGARGANVLTF
>TRBV15|NA
CATSSVSGEPAFF
>TRBV13|TRBD1
CASSTGQGAYEQYF
>TRBV28|NA
CASSFNGVSYNEQFF
>TRBV18|NA
CASFIRVTGELFF
>TRBV3-1/TRBV3-2|TRBD1
CASSRYRDRSFTDTQYF
>TRBV27|NA
CASSLSGGREFEAFF
>TRBV2|TRBD1
CASREGQGPNQPQHF